The 11 T cell receptor beta chains below come from one sample, sequenced in a study of regulatory T cells in long-lasting Graves disease (dated by TCRdb to about 2021). The library was generated by multiplex PCR. Data came from an Illumina HiSeq 4000. CDR3 regions were amplified by Arm-PCR with iRepertoire HTBI primers to construct TCR beta libraries. TCRdb trimmed the raw reads at Q25, called clones with MiXCR and kept productive beta chains. Entries are consolidated by CDR3 protein sequence, retaining the most common genes and DNA. The sample profile shows approximately 400,000 distinct CDR3 sequences; roughly a quarter of them were found once. Roughly 30% of the sample is held by the ten biggest clonotypes. The time point label of this sample denotes: persistent/refractory GD, antithyroid drugs over 5 years with positive TRAb. RNA was extracted from PBMCs in TRIzol for both TCR sequencing and RNA sequencing.

The source was peripheral blood mononuclear cells (PBMCs), collected when the disease was refractory, from a patient treated with antithyroid drugs. The receptors shown here come from a female donor with Graves disease.

Many counts were recorded for this clonotype. J is TRBJ2-7 and V is TRBV19, with 7 bases fitting TRBD2. The CDR3 is 15 residues long. CDR1 and CDR2 from the germline V gene are LNHDA and SQIVND (reference sequence). V trimming: 4 bases; J trimming: 2 bases; junction bases outside the gene matches: 8. CDR3 in DNA: TGTGCCAGTAGTAGGTCTAGCGGAGGTGCCTACGAGCAGTACTTC. Protein sequence: CASSRSSGGAYEQYF.

This clonotype was recorded many times. V usage is TRBV12-3 or TRBV12-4 and J usage is TRBJ2-2, with TRBD1 identical over 8 bases. The CDR3 loop spans 15 amino acids. Trimming took 4 bases from V and 0 from J; bases not matched to a gene: 1. The CDR3 DNA reads as TGTGCCAGCAGTTGGACAGGGCCGAACACCGGGGAGCTGTTTTTT. Translating gives CASSWTGPNTGELFF.

In this sample, this clonotype turned up once. A much larger clone differs from this one at a single base, so this may be a read error. The chain links TRBV2 to TRBJ1-1; 8 nucleotides match TRBD1. Looked up from germline, CDR1 is SNHLY and CDR2 is FYNNEI. The CDR3 contains 13 residues. The CDR3 reads CASNRDRNTEASF. CDR3 DNA sequence: TGTGCCAGCAATAGGGACAGGAACACTGAAGCTTCCTTT.

The V and J genes are TRBV6-1 and TRBJ2-4, with D hard to call. The CDR3 covers 12 residues. Germline V lookup: CDR1 MNHNS, CDR2 SASEGT. Trimming took off 5 bases at V and 8 bases at J, with 10 bases between the two ends. The chain's CDR3 is CASSPRMDIQYF. Written as DNA, the CDR3 is TGTGCCAGCAGTCCTCGAATGGACATTCAGTACTTC.

V is TRBV27 and J is TRBJ2-7; 10 bases are shared with TRBD1. Germline CDR1 MNHEY, CDR2 SMNVEV (reference sequence). V shed 0 bases and J 5 bases; nucleotides not matched to a gene: 10. The CDR3 runs to 17 residues. The CDR3 spells CASSLSPPGQGNNEQYF. In DNA form, the CDR3 reads TGTGCCAGCAGTTTATCGCCCCCGGGACAGGGGAATAACGAGCAGTACTTC.

This clonotype was seen a few times. The rearrangement links TRBV3-1 to TRBJ2-7; D perhaps matches TRBD1 (6 bases). V lost 4 bases, J lost 0 bases, and 10 bases lay in between. This CDR3 comprises 14 residues. Germline V gives CDR1 LGHDT, CDR2 YNNKEL (reference sequence). The CDR3: CASSPGQISYEQYF. The CDR3 DNA sequence: TGTGCCAGCAGCCCCGGACAGATCTCCTACGAGCAGTACTTC.

There are a few counts of this clonotype. The chain uses TRBV5-1 and TRBJ2-5, with 8 bases matching TRBD2. Germline values: CDR1 SGHRS, CDR2 YFSETQ. V shed 0 bases, J shed 0 bases, and the junction held 7 bases outside the gene matches. The CDR3 has 17 amino acids. The DNA of the CDR3 is TGCGCCAGCAGCTTGGGTGTAACTAGCGGACACCAAGAGACCCAGTACTTC. Its translation is CASSLGVTSGHQETQYF.

This clonotype has only a few counts. The chain is built from TRBV10-3 and TRBJ2-7, with 11 bases matching TRBD1. V was clipped by 7 bases and J by 3 bases; unmatched bases: 14. CDR1 is ENHRY and CDR2 is SYGVKD in the germline V gene. This CDR3 has 17 residues. The CDR3 DNA is TGTGCCATCACGGTCTACCGGTCCGGGACAGGGGGCTACGAGCAGTACTTC. It codes for CAITVYRSGTGGYEQYF.

This clonotype was counted between two and nine times. The rearrangement links TRBV14 to TRBJ2-5; D call uncertain. Trimming removed 2 bases from V and 0 bases from J, with 16 bases in between. Per germline, CDR1 SGHDN and CDR2 FVKESK. This CDR3 is 17 amino acids long. CDR3: CASSQIPVTSYQETQYF. The DNA of the CDR3 is TGTGCCAGCAGCCAAATACCGGTTACTTCCTACCAAGAGACCCAGTACTTC.

The chain couples TRBV29-1 to TRBJ2-7, with 7 bases matching TRBD2. The germline CDR1 and CDR2 sequences are SQVTM and ANQGSEA. The V gene end was trimmed by 8 bases and the J gene end by 5 bases; junction bases not matched to a gene: 21. The CDR3 consists of 16 residues. The CDR3 loop is CSIIRTASGRGNEQYF. Here the CDR3 DNA reads TGCAGCATAATTAGAACGGCTAGCGGACGGGGTAACGAGCAGTACTTC.

This clonotype was counted many times. The junction shows a germline mismatch at one end, possibly a read error. The rearrangement links TRBV28 to TRBJ2-4; D remains unclear. The CDR3 length is 13 residues. CDR1 and CDR2 (germline): MDHEN, SYDVKM. The CDR3 DNA sequence: TGTGCCAGCAGTTTATGGTCCTATCAACTCCCTCACTTC. This codes for CASSLWSYQLPHF.